This T cell receptor beta chain was recorded in a study of T cells in Graves' hyperthyroidism and ophthalmopathy. Remarks on this clonotype: The antigen remains unidentified.

Findings and limits, study-wide: Peripheral blood also featured most of the thyroid clonotypes expanded above 0.001. In the analysis, a 13 V-J model separated ophthalmopathy from stable hyperthyroidism.

Exclusion of patients followed from uncontrolled infection, other autoimmune disease, pregnancy or lactation. At first hyperthyroidism diagnosis, before any ophthalmopathy symptoms, the blood sample was collected. Researchers amplified the TCR beta CDR3 regions from RNA transcripts. The HTBI set primed first-round TCR CDR3 RT-PCR. TCRdb reprocessed the multiplex PCR reads via MiXCR and lists one record per CDR3 protein. The sample shows 250,000 to 300,000 distinct CDR3 sequences, roughly 15% of them seen only once. Germline V gene data show CDR1 as MNHEY and CDR2 as SMNVEV (reference sequence). CDR3 length equals 15 residues. Trimming stripped 0 bases from V and 4 bases from J, with 10 bases between.

This chain uses TRBV27 with TRBJ1-5; possible D gene TRBD1, 5 bases. The sequencing input was blood. The source of this sequence is a woman aged 50 to 65 with Graves' hyperthyroidism that later progressed to Graves' ophthalmopathy. The CDR3 DNA is TGTGCCAGCAGTTTATCGAGGGGATTTAATCAGCCCCAGCATTTT. Translating it yields CASSLSRGFNQPQHF.